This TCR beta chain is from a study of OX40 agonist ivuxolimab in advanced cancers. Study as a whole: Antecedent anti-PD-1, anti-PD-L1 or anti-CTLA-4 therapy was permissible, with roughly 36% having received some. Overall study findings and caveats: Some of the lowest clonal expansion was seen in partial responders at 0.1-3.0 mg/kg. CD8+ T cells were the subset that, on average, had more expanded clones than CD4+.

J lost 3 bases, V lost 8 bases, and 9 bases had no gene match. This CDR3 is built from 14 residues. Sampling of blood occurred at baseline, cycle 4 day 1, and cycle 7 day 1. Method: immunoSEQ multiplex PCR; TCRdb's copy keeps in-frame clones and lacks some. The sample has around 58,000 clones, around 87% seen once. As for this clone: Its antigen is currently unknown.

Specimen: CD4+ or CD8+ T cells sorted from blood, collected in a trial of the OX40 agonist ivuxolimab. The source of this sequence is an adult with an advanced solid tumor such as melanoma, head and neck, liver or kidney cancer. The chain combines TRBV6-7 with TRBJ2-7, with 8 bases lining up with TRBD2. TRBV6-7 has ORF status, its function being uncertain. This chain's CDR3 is CASGQTSVYYEQYF. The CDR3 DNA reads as TGTGCCAGCGGCCAGACTAGCGTTTACTACGAGCAGTACTTC.